Sequencing of this T cell receptor (beta chain) was carried out in a study of early T cells in non-severe SARS-CoV-2 infection. Study summary: The input, bulk RNA from unsorted whole blood, was sequenced, and chains were unpaired.

This clonotype was recorded many times. Its antigen is still unknown. In the library, individual cDNA molecules carried attached unique molecular identifiers. One entry per CDR3 protein results from TCRdb running MiXCR on the 5' RACE reads. The sample has about 53,000 distinct CDR3 sequences, 12% seen once; the top ten hold about 2.4%. Study-wide points: Using VDJdb, the matching emphasized anti-spike CD8 responses while missing private and CD4 specificities.

The sequence came from an adult who was a healthcare worker with PCR-confirmed SARS-CoV-2 infection or an uninfected control (not recorded which). The specimen comprised whole blood, sampled at baseline.

CDR3 loop: CAGARASPSYNEQFF. The DNA of the CDR3 is TGTGCCGGGGCCCGAGCTTCCCCCTCCTACAATGAGCAGTTCTTC. V usage is TRBV28 and J usage is TRBJ2-1; D is perhaps TRBD1 (5 bases). Germline assignment: CDR1 MDHEN and CDR2 SYDVKM. V lost 11 bases and J 0 bases, leaving 17 bases between the germline ends. This CDR3 spans 15 amino acids.